This T cell receptor beta chain was captured by sequencing in a study of blood T cells in healthy people across ages. Study results and caveats: The lack of PBMC sorting stopped any conclusive naive versus antigen-experienced comparison. The donors' CMV status was not determined, possibly confounding changes in expanded clonotypes. Roughly linearly, TCR beta diversity per million T cells fell as age increased.

Trimming removed 0 bases from V and 2 bases from J, with 17 bases in between. The CDR3 length is 17 residues. Germline V gives CDR1 SGHTA, CDR2 FQGNSA. For the second PCR, which ran for about 7 to 11 cycles, a sample-barcoded 5' primer and a J-beta primer mix were used. TCRdb ran MiXCR on the 5' RACE reads and lists one entry per CDR3 protein. The data show 1 million or so distinct CDR3 sequences, 25% seen once. This clonotype was detected a few times. The antigen remains unidentified. The same sample was also studied in work on T cells of mothers and their children. That investigation notes: Samples were provided by three healthy Caucasian mothers and their six children.

This clonotype was sampled from a girl aged 2-10 years in good health. V gene TRBV7-2 combines with J gene TRBJ2-7; D not certain. What was sequenced was blood. CDR3 amino acids: CASSLARTRSNTYEQYF. In nucleotides, the CDR3 is TGTGCCAGCAGCTTAGCGAGAACACGGAGCAATACCTACGAGCAGTACTTC.